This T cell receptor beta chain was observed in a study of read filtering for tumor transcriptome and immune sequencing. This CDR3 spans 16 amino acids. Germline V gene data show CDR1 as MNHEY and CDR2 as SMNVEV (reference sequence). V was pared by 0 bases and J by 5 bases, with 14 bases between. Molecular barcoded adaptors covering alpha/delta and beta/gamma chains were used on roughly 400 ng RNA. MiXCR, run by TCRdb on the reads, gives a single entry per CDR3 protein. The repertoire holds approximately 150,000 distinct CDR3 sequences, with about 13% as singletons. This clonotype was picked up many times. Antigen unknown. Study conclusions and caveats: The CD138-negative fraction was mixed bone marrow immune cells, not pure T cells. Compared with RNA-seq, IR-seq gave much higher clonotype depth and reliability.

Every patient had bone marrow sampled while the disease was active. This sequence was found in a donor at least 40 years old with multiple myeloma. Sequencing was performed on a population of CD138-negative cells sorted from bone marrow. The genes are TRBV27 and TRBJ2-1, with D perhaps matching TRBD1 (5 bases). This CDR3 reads CASSLSIAWGNNEQFF. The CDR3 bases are TGTGCCAGCAGTTTATCGATTGCGTGGGGCAACAATGAGCAGTTCTTC.